Below are 4 T cell receptor beta chains sequenced from a single sample in a study of blood T cell repertoires in COVID-19. Clones were read by immunoSEQ multiplex PCR, and TCRdb kept only the in-frame ones, dropping some. The sample yields some 96,000 clones, about 91% seen once. Sequenced sample: peripheral blood. These TCRs come from a human donor in a cohort sampled during active COVID-19.

This chain connects TRBV18 to TRBJ1-1; 8 nucleotides line up with TRBD1. Per the germline V gene, CDR1 is KGHSH and CDR2 is LQKENI. The CDR3 has 14 amino acids. Losses at the gene ends were 3 bases for V and 1 base for J; bases not matched to a gene: 1. Written as DNA, the CDR3 is TGTGCCAGCTCACCCACAGGGGGGAACACTGAAGCTTTCTTT. Encoded protein: CASSPTGGNTEAFF.

This clone was seen ten or more times. The chain couples TRBV28 to TRBJ1-6; D call uncertain. Trimming pared 4 bases from V and 16 bases from J, leaving 14 bases between. CDR1 and CDR2 from the germline V gene are MDHEN and SYDVKM. This CDR3 contains 12 residues. The CDR3 DNA reads as TGTGCCAGCAGTTCTGTTCCAGTTCCGCTCCACTTT. This sequence encodes CASSSVPVPLHF.

The chain recombines TRBV18 with TRBJ2-7; D gene ambiguous. Trimming removed 6 bases at V and 6 bases at J, with 9 bases between. The CDR3 length is 11 residues. Per germline, CDR1 KGHSH and CDR2 LQKENI. In nucleotides, the CDR3 is TGTGCCAGCTCCTCGCGCGTCGAGCAGTACTTC. This sequence encodes CASSSRVEQYF. The full variable domain, in which reference TRBV18 and TRBJ2-7 provide the parts outside the CDR3, is NAGVMQNPRHLVRRRGQEARLRCSPMKGHSHVYWYRQLPEEGLKFMVYLQKENIIDESGMPKERFSAEFPKEGPSILRIQQVVRGDSAAYFCASSSRVEQYFGPGTRLTVT.

For the CDR3, the DNA is TGTGCCAGCAGCCGAGGGACAGGTGGAGAGCAGTACTTC. Amino acids: CASSRGTGGEQYF. The chain employs TRBV11-2 and TRBJ2-7; 8 bases are a match to TRBD1. The CDR3 has 13 amino acids. Germline V lookup: CDR1 SGHAT, CDR2 FQNNGV. The trim removed 5 bases at V and 7 bases at J, leaving 7 bases unmatched.